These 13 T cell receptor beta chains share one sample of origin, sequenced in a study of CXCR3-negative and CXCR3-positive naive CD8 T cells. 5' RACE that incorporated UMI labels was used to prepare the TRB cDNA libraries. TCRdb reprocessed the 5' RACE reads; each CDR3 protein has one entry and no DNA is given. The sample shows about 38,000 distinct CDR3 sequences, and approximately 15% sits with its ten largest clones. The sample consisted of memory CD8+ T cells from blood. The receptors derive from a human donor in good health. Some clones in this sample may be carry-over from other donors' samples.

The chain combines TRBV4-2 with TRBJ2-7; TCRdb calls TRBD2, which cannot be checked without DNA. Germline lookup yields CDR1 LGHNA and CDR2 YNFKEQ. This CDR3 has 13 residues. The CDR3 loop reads CASSHPLSYEQYF.

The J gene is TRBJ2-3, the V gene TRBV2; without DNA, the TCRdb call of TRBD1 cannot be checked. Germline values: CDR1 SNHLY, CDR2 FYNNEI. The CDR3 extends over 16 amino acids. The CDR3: CASSDWDRGGTDTQYF.

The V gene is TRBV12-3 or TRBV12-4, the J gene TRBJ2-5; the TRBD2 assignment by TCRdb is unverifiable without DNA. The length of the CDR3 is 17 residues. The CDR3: CASSLVPLAGKQETQYF.

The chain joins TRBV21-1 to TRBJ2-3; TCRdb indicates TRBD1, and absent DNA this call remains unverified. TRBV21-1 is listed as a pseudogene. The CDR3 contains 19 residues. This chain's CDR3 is CASSKSRGTDTTFTDTQYF.

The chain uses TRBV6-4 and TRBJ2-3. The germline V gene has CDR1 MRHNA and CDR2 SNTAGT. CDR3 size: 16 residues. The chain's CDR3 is CASSERGTSGTDTQYF.

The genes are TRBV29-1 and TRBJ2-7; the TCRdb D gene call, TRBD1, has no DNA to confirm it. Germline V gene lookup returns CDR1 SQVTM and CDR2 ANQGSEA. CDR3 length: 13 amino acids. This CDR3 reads CSVTGDLNYEQYF.

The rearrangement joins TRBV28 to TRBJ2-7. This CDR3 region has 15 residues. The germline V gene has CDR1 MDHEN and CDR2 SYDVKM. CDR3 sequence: CASRRNDRSSYEQYF. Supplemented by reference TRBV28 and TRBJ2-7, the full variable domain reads DVKVTQSSRYLVKRTGEKVFLECVQDMDHENMFWYRQDPGLGLRLIYFSYDVKMKEKGDIPEGYSVSREKKERFSLILESASTNQTSMYLCASRRNDRSSYEQYFGPGTRLTVT.

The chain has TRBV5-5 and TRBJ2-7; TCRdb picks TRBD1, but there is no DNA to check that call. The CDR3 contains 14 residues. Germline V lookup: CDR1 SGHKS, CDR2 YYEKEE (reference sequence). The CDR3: CASSLARATGVEYF. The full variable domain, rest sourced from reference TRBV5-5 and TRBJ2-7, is DAGVTQSPTHLIKTRGQQVTLRCSPISGHKSVSWYQQVLGQGPQFIFQYYEKEERGRGNFPDRFSARQFPNYSSELNVNALLLGDSALYLCASSLARATGVEYFGPGTRLTVT.

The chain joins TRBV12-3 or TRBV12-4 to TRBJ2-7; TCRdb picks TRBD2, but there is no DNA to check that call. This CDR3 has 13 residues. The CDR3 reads CASSSGTEGEQYF.

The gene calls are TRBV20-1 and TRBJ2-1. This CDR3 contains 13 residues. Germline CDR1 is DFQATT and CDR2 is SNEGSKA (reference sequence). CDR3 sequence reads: CSASGSTYNEQFF.

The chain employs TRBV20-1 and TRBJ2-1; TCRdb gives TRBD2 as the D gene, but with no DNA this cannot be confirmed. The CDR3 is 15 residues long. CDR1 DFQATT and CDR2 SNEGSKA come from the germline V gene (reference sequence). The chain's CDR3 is CSAREGLAGYNEQFF.

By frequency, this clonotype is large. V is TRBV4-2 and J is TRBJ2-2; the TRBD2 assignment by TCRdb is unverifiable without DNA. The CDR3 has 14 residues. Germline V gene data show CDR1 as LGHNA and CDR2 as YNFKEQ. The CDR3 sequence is CASSQSEEVGELFF.

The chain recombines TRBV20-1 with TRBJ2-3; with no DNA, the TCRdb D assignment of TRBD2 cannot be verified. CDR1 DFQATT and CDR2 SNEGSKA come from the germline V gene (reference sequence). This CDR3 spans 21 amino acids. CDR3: CSARKSGDNGLAGESTDTQYF.